The source of this TCR beta chain is a study of blood T cell repertoires in COVID-19. Only in-frame clones appear in the TCRdb table, and some are missing; sequencing was by immunoSEQ multiplex PCR. The sample yields approximately 65,000 clones, around 66% seen once. Participant age was about 18 to 89 years, and participants resided in fewer than 25 US areas. This CDR3 is built from 16 residues. The V and J ends lost 2 bases and 11 bases, in that order; junction bases with no gene match: 14. Germline V gene sequence: CDR1 MNHNS, CDR2 SASEGT. The chain has TRBV6-1 and TRBJ2-7, with 11 positions matching TRBD2. This clonotype was sampled from an older woman who had been exposed to COVID-19. Material: PBMCs or T cells enriched from blood (not recorded which). CDR3 region: CASSERLRTSGSNEYF. CDR3 bases: TGTGCCAGCAGTGAACGGCTGAGAACTAGCGGGAGTAACGAGTACTTC.